Listed here is a single T cell receptor (beta chain). The antigen is unknown. The CDR3 regions of TCR beta were amplified from RNA transcripts. The TCR CDR3 first-round RT-PCR relied on the HTBI primer set. Via MiXCR, TCRdb re-called the multiplex PCR reads, giving one row per CDR3 protein. This repertoire shows some 200,000 distinct CDR3 sequences, about a sixth found once; its top ten account for roughly 55%. The data derive from a study of T cells in Graves' hyperthyroidism and ophthalmopathy. Study-wide context: Pretreatment peripheral blood was obtained at initial diagnosis.

Study results and limitations: Among thyroid clonotypes expanded above 0.001, most also appeared in blood.

The ends lost 0 bases at V and 8 bases at J; junction bases unmatched: 4. The CDR3 loop spans 15 amino acids. The V gene's germline CDR1 is SGHDN and CDR2 FVKESK. This TCR derives from a woman between 45 and 60 years old with Graves' hyperthyroidism. The V and J genes are TRBV14 and TRBJ2-1; 10 nucleotides align to TRBD2. Material for sequencing was blood. CDR3 protein: CASSQEWLAGDEQFF. CDR3 nucleotides: TGTGCCAGCAGCCAAGAGTGGCTAGCGGGAGATGAGCAGTTCTTC.